The next 2 T cell receptor beta chains were all read from a single sample in a study of beta chain features in type 1 diabetes. Reverse transcription of all isolated RNA meant that expressed TCRB transcripts were sequenced. Assay used: immunoSEQ multiplex PCR; TCRdb lists only in-frame clones, some missing. The sample lists some 150,000 clones; over 8.5% were seen once. Specimen: central memory CD4+ T cells from blood. The receptors come from a man aged 18 to 30 in good health.

The chain uses TRBV21-1 and TRBJ2-7; the table's D call TRBD1 went unverified against the DNA. TRBV21-1 represents a pseudogene. The CDR3 extends over 16 amino acids. The CDR3 is CASSPHSTGVTYEQYF. DNA of the CDR3: TGTGCCAGCAGTCCCCATTCGACAGGGGTGACCTACGAGCAGTACTTC.

The genes are TRBV4-3 and TRBJ2-1, with D tentatively TRBD1 or TRBD2 (6 bases each). CDR3 size: 14 residues. Per germline, CDR1 LGHNA and CDR2 YSLEER. The ends were cut back, 1 base at V and 9 bases at J, with 13 bases in the middle. CDR3 DNA: TGCGCCAGCAGCCAAGTCTGGGGGGCTGGTGAGCAGTTCTTC. Amino acid sequence: CASSQVWGAGEQFF.